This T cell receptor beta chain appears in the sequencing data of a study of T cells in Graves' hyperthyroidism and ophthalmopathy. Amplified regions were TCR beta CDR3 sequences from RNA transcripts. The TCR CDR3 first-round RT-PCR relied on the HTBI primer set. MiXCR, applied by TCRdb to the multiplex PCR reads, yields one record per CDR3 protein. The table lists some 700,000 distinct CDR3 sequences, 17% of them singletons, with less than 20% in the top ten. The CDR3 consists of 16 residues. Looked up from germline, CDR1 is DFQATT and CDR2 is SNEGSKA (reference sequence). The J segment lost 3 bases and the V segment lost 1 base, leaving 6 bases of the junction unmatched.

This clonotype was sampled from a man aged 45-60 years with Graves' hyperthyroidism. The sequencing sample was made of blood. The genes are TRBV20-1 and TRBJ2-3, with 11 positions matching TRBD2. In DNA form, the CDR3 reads TGCAGTGCTAGAGGAATACTAGCGGGAGCTACAGATACGCAGTATTTT. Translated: CSARGILAGATDTQYF.